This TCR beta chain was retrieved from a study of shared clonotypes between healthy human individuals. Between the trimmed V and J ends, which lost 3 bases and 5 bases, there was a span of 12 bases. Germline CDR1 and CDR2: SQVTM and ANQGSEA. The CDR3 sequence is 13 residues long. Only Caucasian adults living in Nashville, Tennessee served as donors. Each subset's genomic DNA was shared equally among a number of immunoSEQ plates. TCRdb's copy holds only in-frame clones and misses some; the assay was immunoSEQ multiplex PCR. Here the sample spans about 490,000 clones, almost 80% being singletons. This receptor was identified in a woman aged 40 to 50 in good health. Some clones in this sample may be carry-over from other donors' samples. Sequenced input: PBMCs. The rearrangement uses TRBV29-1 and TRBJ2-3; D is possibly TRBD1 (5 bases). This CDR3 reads CSVDEAGQDTQYF. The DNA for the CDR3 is TGCAGCGTTGATGAGGCAGGGCAAGATACGCAGTATTTT.